This is a list of T cell receptor beta chains from one sample in a study of T cell responses to AZD1222 COVID-19 vaccine. The assay was immunoSEQ multiplex PCR, and TCRdb's table has in-frame clones only and misses some. The sample yields 100,000 to 150,000 clones, about 79% seen once. This sample comprised peripheral blood, obtained 28 days after the second AZD1222 dose. These TCRs come from an adult who received the AZD1222 COVID-19 vaccine. Each CDR3 is given with its conserved first and last residue. Fields, in order: clone size, D gene, J gene, V gene, CDR3 DNA, CDR3 protein. D genes are given only for firm matches. Clone sizes are given selectively: once, few, many, or a class where the clone is expanded.

few,TRBD1,TRBJ1-2,TRBV5-8,TGTGCCAGCAGCTGGCAGGGGGCTAACTATGGCTACACCTTC,CASSWQGANYGYTF
-,-,TRBJ2-3,TRBV30,TGTGCCTGGAGTGTACAGGGCGGGGGCCACGGTGCGCAGTATTTT,CAWSVQGGGHGAQYF
once,-,TRBJ2-7,TRBV19,TGTGCCAGTAGTAGGACGGGACCGGGGCACTACGAGCAGTACTTC,CASSRTGPGHYEQYF
many,-,TRBJ1-3,TRBV7-3,TGTGCCAGCAGCTCGGGCTTCGGAAACACCATATATTTT,CASSSGFGNTIYF
few,-,TRBJ2-1,TRBV27,TGTGCCAGCAGTCCCGGTTGGGTCAATGAGCAGTTCTTC,CASSPGWVNEQFF
-,-,TRBJ2-3,TRBV3-1/TRBV3-2,TGTGCCAGCAGCCCCCGGGGGCAGGATACGCAGTATTTT,CASSPRGQDTQYF
-,TRBD1,TRBJ1-6,TRBV11-2,TGTGCCAGCAGCTTAGGTCAACAGGGGGGATTTAATTCACCCCTCCACTTT,CASSLGQQGGFNSPLHF
-,-,TRBJ1-3,TRBV4-3,TGCGCCAGCAGCCAGGATGCCATAGGGGCAGGGTTTGGAAACACCATATATTTT,CASSQDAIGAGFGNTIYF
-,TRBD1,TRBJ1-5,TRBV19,TGTGCCAGTAGTGTGGACAGGGCAGGCAATCAGCCCCAGCATTTT,CASSVDRAGNQPQHF
-,-,TRBJ1-1,TRBV21-1,TGTGCCAGCAGCAAAGGCCCAGGGGGTGACACTGAAGCTTTCTTT,CASSKGPGGDTEAFF
-,TRBD1,TRBJ1-6,TRBV28,TGTGCCAGCAGTCCATGGACAGGGATGGGTAATTCACCCCTCCACTTT,CASSPWTGMGNSPLHF
-,-,TRBJ2-2,TRBV6-5,TGTGCCAGCAGTTATGACACCGGGGAGCTGTTTTTT,CASSYDTGELFF
-,TRBD2,TRBJ2-3,TRBV11-3,TGTGCCAGCAGCTTAGGACTAGCGGGGGGAAACACAGATACGCAGTATTTT,CASSLGLAGGNTDTQYF
-,-,TRBJ1-1,TRBV10-3,TGTGCCATCAGAGGGGGACCCCAAAGTGAAGCTTTCTTT,CAIRGGPQSEAFF
-,-,TRBJ1-2,TRBV28,TGTGCCAGCAGTCCCAGGACAGCAGACTATGGCTACACCTTC,CASSPRTADYGYTF
-,-,TRBJ2-7,TRBV10-2,TGCGCCAGCAGTGAGTCGGAGGGGCTTGAGCAGTACTTC,CASSESEGLEQYF
-,TRBD1,TRBJ2-7,TRBV18,TGTGCCAGCTCACTAGGACAGGTGGCTCTGCCCTACGAGCAGTACTTC,CASSLGQVALPYEQYF
few,-,TRBJ1-5,TRBV15,TGTGCCACCAGCAGAGAGAGAGCGGACAGTAGTAATCAGCCCCAGCATTTT,CATSRERADSSNQPQHF
once,-,TRBJ1-5,TRBV5-4,TGTGCCAGCAGCTTGGACGGCCAAAGACAGCCCCAGCATTTT,CASSLDGQRQPQHF
-,-,TRBJ1-2,TRBV14,TGTGCCAGCAGCCAAGATCAATTCCGTGGCTACACCTTC,CASSQDQFRGYTF
-,-,TRBJ2-1,TRBV4-2,TGTGCCAGCAGCCTGGACCCCGGCGGTTCTTACAATGAGCAGTTCTTC,CASSLDPGGSYNEQFF
-,-,TRBJ2-3,TRBV9,TGTGCCAGCAGCTCTAGGCCTACAAGAACAGATACGCAGTATTTT,CASSSRPTRTDTQYF
-,-,TRBJ2-1,TRBV7-2,TGTGCCAGCAGCATGACACTAGGTTCCTACAATGAGCAGTTCTTC,CASSMTLGSYNEQFF
-,-,TRBJ1-2,TRBV14,TGTGCCAGCAAGGGTTCCAGGTTCTATGGCTACACCTTC,CASKGSRFYGYTF
-,TRBD2,TRBJ2-1,TRBV19,TGTGCCAGTAGGCCCTCTAGCGGGGGGGTTCTGGATGAGCAGTTCTTC,CASRPSSGGVLDEQFF
-,TRBD1,TRBJ1-1,TRBV28,TGTGCCAGCAGTTTTGGGTGGTTGGGACAGGGGACTAGGGCTGAAGCTTTCTTT,CASSFGWLGQGTRAEAFF
-,-,TRBJ1-1,TRBV6-6,TGTGCCAGCAGTTACGAGGACGGACTCTACACTGAAGCTTTCTTT,CASSYEDGLYTEAFF
few,-,TRBJ1-6,TRBV3-1/TRBV3-2,TGTGCCAGCAGCCGACAGAATTCACCCCTCCACTTT,CASSRQNSPLHF
-,-,TRBJ1-3,TRBV5-4,TGTGCCAGCAGCTTTGAAGGGGAGACGAACACCATATATTTT,CASSFEGETNTIYF
-,-,TRBJ2-6,TRBV5-6,TGTGCCAGCAGCCCTACGACGGGGGCCAACGTCCTGACTTTC,CASSPTTGANVLTF
-,-,TRBJ1-1,TRBV7-9,TGTGCCAGCAGCCCCCTCAGGGAGTTGCGCACTGAAGCTTTCTTT,CASSPLRELRTEAFF
-,-,TRBJ1-2,TRBV28,TGTGCCAGCAGTTTTTCAGGCGCGGGTTTTGGCTACACCTTC,CASSFSGAGFGYTF
-,TRBD1,TRBJ1-1,TRBV7-2,TGTGCCAGCAGCCCGTCCGGGACAGGGGTACAAGCTTTCTTT,CASSPSGTGVQAFF
-,-,TRBJ2-7,TRBV5-1,TGCGCCAGCAGCTTGCAGCCGGGCGGCTACGAGCAGTACTTC,CASSLQPGGYEQYF
-,TRBD2,TRBJ2-2,TRBV4-3,TGCGCCAGCAGCCCCGATGCGGGGGTTAACACCGGGGAGCTGTTTTTT,CASSPDAGVNTGELFF
once,-,TRBJ1-6,TRBV2,TGTGCCAGCAGGAAGGGCGACGGCTCTAATTCACCCCTCCACTTT,CASRKGDGSNSPLHF
few,TRBD2,TRBJ2-2,TRBV7-3,TGTGCCAGCAGCTTAATGGGACCCTGGGGGGGCACCGGGGAGCTGTTTTTT,CASSLMGPWGGTGELFF
-,-,TRBJ1-2,TRBV9,TGTGCCAGCAGCGTAAAGAATCATGGCTACACCTTC,CASSVKNHGYTF
few,TRBD2,TRBJ2-7,TRBV6-2/TRBV6-3,TGTGCCAGCACCCCTGAAGGACTAGTCTCCTACGAGCAGTACTTC,CASTPEGLVSYEQYF
-,TRBD1,TRBJ1-6,TRBV11-2,TGTGCCAGCAGCTCGTTAAGGACAGGGCGTAATTCACCCCTCCACTTT,CASSSLRTGRNSPLHF
-,-,TRBJ1-5,TRBV4-3,TGCGCCAGCAGCCAGGGTACGTTCGGCAATCAGCCCCAGCATTTT,CASSQGTFGNQPQHF
-,-,TRBJ1-2,TRBV6-2/TRBV6-3,TGTGCCAGCAGTGACGGTGGGGGGCGAGCTAACTATGGCTACACCTTC,CASSDGGGRANYGYTF
-,-,TRBJ1-4,TRBV7-2,TGTGCCAGCAGCGCACAACAGGTTCATAATGAAAAACTGTTTTTT,CASSAQQVHNEKLFF
-,TRBD2,TRBJ2-1,TRBV6-4,TGTGCCAGCAGTGTGCTAGCGGGGGGGCCCAATGAGCAGTTCTTC,CASSVLAGGPNEQFF